The rows below give T cell receptor beta chains drawn from one sample of a study of cytomegalovirus exposure and HLA in healthy donors. Only in-frame clones appear in the TCRdb table, and some are missing; sequencing was by immunoSEQ multiplex PCR. Among about 95,000 clones listed, about 80% were seen once. The sample comprised PBMCs. All receptors derive from a man aged 18 to 29 in good health and CMV-seropositive. CDR3s include the opening cysteine and the closing phenylalanine or tryptophan. A D gene is named only where the DNA matches it firmly. The size field is filled for only some rows; it gives once, few, many or a size class.

v_call: TRBV27
clone_size: -
j_call: TRBJ1-6
d_call: TRBD1
cdr3_nt: TGTGCCAGCAGTTTTGTTGACAGGGGTTTGTCACCCCTCCACTTT
cdr3_aa: CASSFVDRGLSPLHF

v_call: TRBV15
clone_size: -
j_call: TRBJ2-3
d_call: -
cdr3_nt: TGTGCCACCAGCAGAGATAATATACTAGAGAAGGATACGCAGTATTTT
cdr3_aa: CATSRDNILEKDTQYF

v_call: TRBV7-9
clone_size: -
j_call: TRBJ1-4
d_call: TRBD1
cdr3_nt: TGTGCCAGCAGCGTGGGGACAGTTGAGGTCCAAAAACTGTTTTTT
cdr3_aa: CASSVGTVEVQKLFF

v_call: TRBV5-6
clone_size: few
j_call: TRBJ1-6
d_call: TRBD1
cdr3_nt: TGTGCCAGCAGCAAGGGACAGATTAATTCACCCCTCCACTTT
cdr3_aa: CASSKGQINSPLHF

v_call: TRBV7-2
clone_size: few
j_call: TRBJ2-7
d_call: -
cdr3_nt: TGTGCCAGCAGCTTTGGGACTGTCGGCGAGCAGTACTTC
cdr3_aa: CASSFGTVGEQYF

v_call: TRBV10-1
clone_size: -
j_call: TRBJ1-1
d_call: -
cdr3_nt: TGCGCCAGCAGTCAAGGGGCGACAGGAACGAACACTGAAGCTTTCTTT
cdr3_aa: CASSQGATGTNTEAFF

v_call: TRBV20-1
clone_size: -
j_call: TRBJ1-2
d_call: TRBD1
cdr3_nt: TGCAGCGAGGGACAGGGTAGTGGCTACACCTTC
cdr3_aa: CSEGQGSGYTF

v_call: TRBV6-6
clone_size: -
j_call: TRBJ1-5
d_call: -
cdr3_nt: TGTGCCAGCAGCCACGGGACATATAGCAATCAGCCCCAGCATTTT
cdr3_aa: CASSHGTYSNQPQHF

v_call: TRBV7-2
clone_size: -
j_call: TRBJ2-3
d_call: -
cdr3_nt: TGTGCCAGCAGCTTACGGGGGACCAGCACAGATACGCAGTATTTT
cdr3_aa: CASSLRGTSTDTQYF

v_call: TRBV6-1
clone_size: -
j_call: TRBJ2-4
d_call: -
cdr3_nt: TGTGCCAGCAGGAAACAGGGAACGCACATTCAGTACTTC
cdr3_aa: CASRKQGTHIQYF

v_call: TRBV4-1
clone_size: -
j_call: TRBJ1-1
d_call: -
cdr3_nt: TGCGCCAGCAGGCTCACTGGAGGGAACACTGAAGCTTTCTTT
cdr3_aa: CASRLTGGNTEAFF

v_call: TRBV7-2
clone_size: -
j_call: TRBJ1-1
d_call: -
cdr3_nt: TGTGCCAGCAGCTTATCACAGGGTTCCGCTGAAGCTTTCTTT
cdr3_aa: CASSLSQGSAEAFF

v_call: TRBV7-9
clone_size: few
j_call: TRBJ2-7
d_call: -
cdr3_nt: TGTGCCAGCAGCACCACAGAGGGCTTAAGCTCCTACGAGCAGTACTTC
cdr3_aa: CASSTTEGLSSYEQYF

v_call: TRBV7-8
clone_size: -
j_call: TRBJ1-5
d_call: -
cdr3_nt: TGTGCCAGCAGCTTAGAGCGGGGGGCGGGACAGCCCCAGCATTTT
cdr3_aa: CASSLERGAGQPQHF

v_call: TRBV2
clone_size: -
j_call: TRBJ1-1
d_call: -
cdr3_nt: TGTGCCAGCAGTGAGAGGGTGAACACTGAAGCTTTCTTT
cdr3_aa: CASSERVNTEAFF

v_call: TRBV6-1
clone_size: -
j_call: TRBJ1-5
d_call: -
cdr3_nt: TGTGCCAGCAGTGACTCAAGTCGAGCTCAGCCCCAGCATTTT
cdr3_aa: CASSDSSRAQPQHF

v_call: TRBV29-1
clone_size: -
j_call: TRBJ2-3
d_call: -
cdr3_nt: TGCAGCGTTGTTGCGGCAGGGGCTAGCACAGATACGCAGTATTTT
cdr3_aa: CSVVAAGASTDTQYF

v_call: TRBV15
clone_size: -
j_call: TRBJ2-7
d_call: -
cdr3_nt: TGTGCCACCAGCATGGCAGGCTCCTACGAGCAGTACTTC
cdr3_aa: CATSMAGSYEQYF

v_call: TRBV11-2
clone_size: -
j_call: TRBJ1-5
d_call: TRBD1
cdr3_nt: TGTGCCAGCAGCTTAGATCTGGGGGACAGGGGAAATCAGCCCCAGCATTTT
cdr3_aa: CASSLDLGDRGNQPQHF

v_call: TRBV6-6
clone_size: few
j_call: TRBJ1-4
d_call: -
cdr3_nt: TGTGCCAGCAGTTACTCCTTGACTAATGAAAAACTGTTTTTT
cdr3_aa: CASSYSLTNEKLFF

v_call: TRBV2
clone_size: once
j_call: TRBJ1-2
d_call: -
cdr3_nt: TGTGCCAGCAGTGAATGGGATCTGAGCGGGGGTATGGAGATTTATGGCTACACCTTC
cdr3_aa: CASSEWDLSGGMEIYGYTF

v_call: TRBV5-6
clone_size: -
j_call: TRBJ2-7
d_call: TRBD1
cdr3_nt: TGTGCCAGCAGCCCATCGGACAGGGTCTACGAGCAGTACTTC
cdr3_aa: CASSPSDRVYEQYF

v_call: TRBV5-6
clone_size: -
j_call: TRBJ1-2
d_call: -
cdr3_nt: TGTGCCAGCAGCCTGGGATACACCGCTAACTATGGCTACACCTTC
cdr3_aa: CASSLGYTANYGYTF

v_call: TRBV7-9
clone_size: -
j_call: TRBJ2-4
d_call: TRBD1
cdr3_nt: TGTGCCAGCGGCCGGGGACAGGGGTCGGATGAAAACATTCAGTACTTC
cdr3_aa: CASGRGQGSDENIQYF

v_call: TRBV5-4
clone_size: once
j_call: TRBJ2-3
d_call: TRBD2
cdr3_nt: TGTGCCAGCAGCGTAAGGACTAGCGGGGCGATAGATACGCAGTATTTT
cdr3_aa: CASSVRTSGAIDTQYF

v_call: TRBV4-2
clone_size: -
j_call: TRBJ1-4
d_call: -
cdr3_nt: TGTGCCAGCAGCCAAATGACAGGCCAGGGCGAAAAACTGTTTTTT
cdr3_aa: CASSQMTGQGEKLFF

v_call: TRBV6-1
clone_size: -
j_call: TRBJ1-1
d_call: -
cdr3_nt: TGTGCCAGCAGTGAAGTAAGGGACTCAAGCATGAACACTGAAGCTTTCTTT
cdr3_aa: CASSEVRDSSMNTEAFF